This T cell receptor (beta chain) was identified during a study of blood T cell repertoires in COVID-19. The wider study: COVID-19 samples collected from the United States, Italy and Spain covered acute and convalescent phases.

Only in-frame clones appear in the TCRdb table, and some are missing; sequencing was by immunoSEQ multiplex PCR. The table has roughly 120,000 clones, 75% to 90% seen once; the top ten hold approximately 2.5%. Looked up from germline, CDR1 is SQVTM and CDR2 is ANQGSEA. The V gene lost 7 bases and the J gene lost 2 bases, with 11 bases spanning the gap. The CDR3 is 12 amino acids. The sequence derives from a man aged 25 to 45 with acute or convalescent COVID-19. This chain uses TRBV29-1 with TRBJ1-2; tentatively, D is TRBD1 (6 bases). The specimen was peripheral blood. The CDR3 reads CSARQENYGYTF. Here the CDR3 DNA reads TGCAGCGCCAGACAGGAGAACTATGGCTACACCTTC.